The T cell receptor beta chain described here comes from a study of T cells in tuberculosis. After thawing and overnight rest, PBMC were stained with GMM-loaded CD1B tetramer, viability dye and anti-CD3 for sorting. The lipid loaded on the CD1B tetramers was C32 glucose monomycolate from Rhodococcus equi. Germline trimming cut 0 bases from V and 4 bases from J; bases unmatched to any gene: 5. The CDR3 runs to 16 residues. Germline values: CDR1 MGHRA, CDR2 YSYEKL. Sequenced by immunoSEQ multiplex PCR; TCRdb stores in-frame clones only, minus some. The table lists 85,000 to 100,000 clones, approximately 91% of them singletons.

J is TRBJ2-3 and V is TRBV4-1; 9 positions agree with TRBD2. The sequence derives from an adult woman with latent tuberculosis. The sample comprised CD1b-GMM tetramer-negative cells sorted from PBMCs. The CDR3 loop reads CASSQDPAGGSDTQYF. CDR3 coding DNA: TGCGCCAGCAGCCAAGATCCAGCGGGGGGATCAGATACGCAGTATTTT.